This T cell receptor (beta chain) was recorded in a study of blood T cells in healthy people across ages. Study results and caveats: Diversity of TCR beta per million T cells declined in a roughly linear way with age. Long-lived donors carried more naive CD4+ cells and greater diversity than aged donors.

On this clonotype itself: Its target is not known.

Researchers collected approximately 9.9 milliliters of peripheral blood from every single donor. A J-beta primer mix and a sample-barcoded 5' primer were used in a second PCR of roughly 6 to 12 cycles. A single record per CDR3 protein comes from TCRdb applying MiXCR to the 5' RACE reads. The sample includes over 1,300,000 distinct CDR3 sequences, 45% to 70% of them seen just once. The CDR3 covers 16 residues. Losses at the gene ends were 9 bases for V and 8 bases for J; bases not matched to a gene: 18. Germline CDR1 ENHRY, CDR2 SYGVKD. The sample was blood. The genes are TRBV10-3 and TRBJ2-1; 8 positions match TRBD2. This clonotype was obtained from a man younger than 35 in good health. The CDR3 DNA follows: TGTGCCATTTTAAACTCCGGGGGGGCCGACGCGGATGAGCAGTTCTTC. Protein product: CAILNSGGADADEQFF.